The source of this T cell receptor (beta chain) is a study of blood T cell repertoires in COVID-19. The age range of participants was 18 to 89 years, with residence in 20 to 25 US areas. Participants were placed into cohorts based on the clinical history they reported. TCRdb keeps only in-frame clones here, not all; method: immunoSEQ multiplex PCR. Here the sample spans fewer than 350,000 clones, 85% being singletons. Trimming left V 3 bases short and J 0 bases short, with 13 bases between. Germline V gene lookup returns CDR1 SGDLS and CDR2 YYNGEE. The CDR3 is 15 amino acids. The chain is built from TRBV9 and TRBJ2-7, with a possible D match to TRBD1 (6 bases). The receptor was derived from a woman aged 25-40 years who had been exposed to COVID-19. Sequencing input: PBMCs or T cells enriched from blood (not recorded which). The CDR3 nucleotides are TGTGCCAGCAGCGCAGACACAGGGTTCTCCTACGAGCAGTACTTC. This encodes CASSADTGFSYEQYF.